This TCR beta chain was captured in a study of T cells after yellow fever vaccination. The CDR3 consists of 13 residues. CDR1 SGHNT and CDR2 YYREEE come from the germline V gene (reference sequence). The V end lost 4 bases, the J end lost 9 bases, and 14 bases lay between the germline ends. Template switching with 5'RACE generated the TCR cDNA and added a universal primer site and UMIs. TCRdb re-called the 5' RACE reads with MiXCR, one entry per CDR3 protein. This table holds 300,000 to 350,000 distinct CDR3 sequences, approximately 11% found once. This material consisted of CD4+ T cells sorted from PBMCs, taken 45 days after the yellow fever booster vaccination. V usage is TRBV5-4 and J usage is TRBJ2-1; D may be TRBD1 or TRBD2 (5 bases each). This sequence was found in a man younger than 35 who received the YFV17D yellow fever vaccine. CDR3 loop: CASSPPGDGEQFF. The CDR3 DNA is TGTGCCAGCAGCCCACCTGGGGACGGTGAGCAGTTCTTC.